These T cell receptor beta chains were read from a single sample in a study of CD8 T cells in Susac syndrome. TCRdb called the immunoSEQ multiplex PCR reads again in MiXCR, with one record for every CDR3 protein. The sample holds approximately 170,000 distinct CDR3 sequences, approximately 94% seen once. Sequencing was performed on CD4+ T cells from PBMCs. Receptor source: a human donor with multiple sclerosis. Each CDR3 is given with its conserved first and last residue. The D gene is left open where the match is weak. Not all rows give a size; the values are once, few, many and, for expanded clones, a class.

V,size,D,J,CDR3,DNA
TRBV3-1,.,.,TRBJ1-1,CASSQEGRPEAFF,TGTGCCAGCAGCCAAGAAGGGAGGCCTGAAGCTTTCTTT
TRBV12-3/TRBV12-4,.,.,TRBJ2-3,CASSARHTDTQYF,TGTGCCAGCAGTGCCAGGCACACAGATACGCAGTATTTT
TRBV6-1,.,.,TRBJ2-3,CASTEFGTLNTDTQYF,TGTGCCAGCACCGAATTTGGGACACTTAACACAGATACGCAGTATTTT
TRBV10-3,.,TRBD1,TRBJ2-1,CATTRDRDSDEQFF,TGTGCCACCACCCGGGACAGGGATAGCGATGAGCAGTTCTTC
TRBV6-5,.,TRBD2,TRBJ2-7,CASKLAAVGEQYF,TGTGCCAGCAAACTAGCGGCCGTTGGGGAGCAGTACTTC
TRBV29-1,.,TRBD1,TRBJ2-3,CSVTGTGGSTDTQYF,TGCAGCGTGACCGGGACAGGGGGGAGCACAGATACGCAGTATTTT
TRBV18,.,.,TRBJ2-5,CASSPTTGEETQYF,TGTGCCAGCTCACCAACGACCGGAGAAGAGACCCAGTACTTC
TRBV7-2,.,.,TRBJ2-3,CASSLNGGASTDTQYF,TGTGCCAGCAGCTTAAACGGCGGGGCCAGCACAGATACGCAGTATTTT
TRBV20-1,.,TRBD2,TRBJ2-1,CSARPSGNHNEQFF,TGCAGTGCTAGACCTAGCGGGAACCACAATGAGCAGTTCTTC
TRBV5-4,.,.,TRBJ1-1,CASSLGVLNTEAFF,TGTGCCAGCAGCTTGGGGGTACTGAACACTGAAGCTTTCTTT
TRBV5-1,once,.,TRBJ1-1,CATRVSGGMNTEAFF,TGCGCCACGCGTGTTAGTGGGGGCATGAACACTGAAGCTTTCTTT
TRBV7-9,once,TRBD1,TRBJ2-3,CASSLGTGVDTQYF,TGTGCCAGCAGCTTAGGGACAGGGGTCGATACGCAGTATTTT
TRBV19,.,.,TRBJ2-7,CASSSTGNGEQYF,TGTGCCAGTAGTTCTACAGGGAACGGAGAGCAGTACTTC
TRBV5-6,.,.,TRBJ1-2,CASSLDGPNYGYTF,TGTGCCAGCAGCTTGGACGGCCCTAACTATGGCTACACCTTC
TRBV12-3/TRBV12-4,.,TRBD1,TRBJ1-3,CASSLGGQPGNTIYF,TGTGCCAGCAGTTTAGGGGGACAGCCTGGAAACACCATATATTTT
TRBV18,.,.,TRBJ2-7,CASSGGWAPSGEQYF,TGTGCCAGCTCAGGGGGCTGGGCACCGAGTGGCGAGCAGTACTTC
TRBV12-3/TRBV12-4,.,.,TRBJ1-5,CASSFNSYSNQPQHF,TGTGCCAGCAGTTTTAATTCGTATAGCAATCAGCCCCAGCATTTT
TRBV4-3,.,.,TRBJ2-6,CASSQSYRADGANVLTF,TGCGCCAGCAGCCAATCCTACAGGGCAGATGGGGCCAACGTCCTGACTTTC
TRBV15,.,.,TRBJ2-6,CATSRDGRVSGANVLTF,TGTGCCACCAGCAGAGATGGACGAGTCTCTGGGGCCAACGTCCTGACTTTC
TRBV12-3/TRBV12-4,.,TRBD1,TRBJ1-5,CASSPGQGAYQPQHF,TGTGCCAGCAGTCCCGGACAGGGGGCATATCAGCCCCAGCATTTT
TRBV9,.,TRBD2,TRBJ2-3,CASSVSAGATADTQYF,TGTGCCAGCAGCGTTTCAGCGGGAGCAACGGCAGATACGCAGTATTTT
TRBV12-3/TRBV12-4,.,.,TRBJ1-2,CASRVTGSGGYTF,TGTGCCAGCAGGGTTACAGGGAGCGGTGGCTACACCTTC
TRBV30,.,.,TRBJ2-7,CAGRQKLYEQYF,TGTGCCGGAAGACAGAAGCTTTACGAGCAGTACTTC
TRBV19,.,.,TRBJ1-1,CASSHDGTEAFF,TGTGCCAGTAGTCACGATGGCACTGAAGCTTTCTTT
TRBV12-3/TRBV12-4,.,.,TRBJ1-5,CASSADRENQPQHF,TGTGCCAGCAGTGCCGACAGAGAGAATCAGCCCCAGCATTTT
TRBV28,.,.,TRBJ2-1,CASTREREQFF,TGTGCCAGCACCCGGGAAAGAGAACAGTTCTTC
TRBV19,.,TRBD2,TRBJ2-1,CASSTASGNNEQFF,TGTGCCAGTAGTACGGCTAGCGGCAACAATGAGCAGTTCTTC
TRBV7-3,.,.,TRBJ2-3,CASSLTGIVTDTQYF,TGTGCCAGCAGCTTAACCGGGATTGTCACAGATACGCAGTATTTT